This T cell receptor (beta chain) stems from a study of OX40 agonist ivuxolimab in advanced cancers. Study-wide background: Partial responses were seen in three patients, one with hepatocellular carcinoma and two with cutaneous melanoma.

Germline trimming cut 7 bases from V and 6 bases from J; bases unmatched to any gene: 15. The CDR3 extends over 17 amino acids. The germline V gene has CDR1 MGHDK and CDR2 SYGVNS. On cycle 4 day 1 and cycle 7 day 1, as well as at baseline, blood was sampled. Repertoires were generated with immunoSEQ multiplex PCR, while TCRdb's copy carries only in-frame clones and drops some. The sample contains approximately 25,000 clones, around 79% of which appear only once. The input for sequencing was CD4+ or CD8+ T cells sorted from blood, taken in a trial of the OX40 agonist ivuxolimab. The chain couples TRBV25-1 to TRBJ1-6, with 7 positions matching TRBD1. The receptor was isolated from an adult with an advanced solid tumor such as melanoma, head and neck, liver or kidney cancer. The CDR3 coding sequence is TGTGCCAGCACACCAACCAGGGGGGACGTAGGTAATTCACCCCTCCACTTT. Residues: CASTPTRGDVGNSPLHF. Full variable domain (missing parts from reference TRBV25-1 and TRBJ1-6): EADIYQTPRYLVIGTGKKITLECSQTMGHDKMYWYQQDPGMELHLIHYSYGVNSTEKGDLSSESTVSRIRTEHFPLTLESARPSHTSQYLCASTPTRGDVGNSPLHFGNGTRLTVT.